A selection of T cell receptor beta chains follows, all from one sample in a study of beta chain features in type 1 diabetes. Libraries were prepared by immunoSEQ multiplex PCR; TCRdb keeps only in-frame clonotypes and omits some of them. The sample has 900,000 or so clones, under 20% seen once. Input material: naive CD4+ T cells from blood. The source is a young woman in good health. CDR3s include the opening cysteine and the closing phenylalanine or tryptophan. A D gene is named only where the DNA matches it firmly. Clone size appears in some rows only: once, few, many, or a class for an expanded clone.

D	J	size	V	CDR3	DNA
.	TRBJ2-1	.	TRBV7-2	CASSLGIYNEQFF	TGTGCCAGCAGCTTAGGGATCTACAATGAGCAGTTCTTC
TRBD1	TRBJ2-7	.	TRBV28	CASRARDRGTYEQYF	TGTGCCAGCAGGGCCCGGGACAGGGGGACCTACGAGCAGTACTTC
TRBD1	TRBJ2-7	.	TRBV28	CASSLTSLPGQGYF	TGTGCCAGCAGTTTAACCTCACTGCCCGGACAGGGGTACTTC
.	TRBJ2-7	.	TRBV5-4	CAVSDSSSYEQYF	TGTGCCGTCTCGGACTCTAGCTCCTACGAGCAGTACTTC
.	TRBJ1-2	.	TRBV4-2	CASSQEDRGYTF	TGTGCCAGCAGCCAAGAGGACCGTGGCTACACCTTC
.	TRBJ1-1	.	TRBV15	CATSRDLENTEAFF	TGTGCCACCAGCAGAGATCTGGAGAACACTGAAGCTTTCTTT
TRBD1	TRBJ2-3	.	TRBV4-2	CASSQVSGTEVFTDTQYF	TGTGCCAGCAGCCAAGTCTCCGGGACAGAAGTTTTCACAGATACGCAGTATTTT
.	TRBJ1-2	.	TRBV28	CASSPSTRMQTLYGYTF	TGTGCCAGCAGTCCATCTACCCGGATGCAGACCCTGTATGGCTACACCTTC
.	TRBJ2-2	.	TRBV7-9	CTTGELFF	TGTACAACCGGGGAGCTGTTTTTT
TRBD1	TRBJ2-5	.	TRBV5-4	CASSPGGQETQYF	TGTGCCAGCAGCCCAGGGGGACAAGAGACCCAGTACTTC
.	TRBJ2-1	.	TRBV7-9	CASSLSGSSYNEQFF	TGTGCCAGCAGCCTCTCCGGGAGCTCCTACAATGAGCAGTTCTTC
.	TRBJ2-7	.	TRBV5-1	CASSLDARTATYEQYF	TGCGCCAGCAGCTTGGACGCGAGGACAGCAACCTACGAGCAGTACTTC
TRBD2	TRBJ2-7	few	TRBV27	CASSFNGRRSYEQYF	TGTGCCAGCAGTTTTAACGGGAGGAGGTCCTACGAGCAGTACTTC
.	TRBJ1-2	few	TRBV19	CASSIRAKAYGYTF	TGTGCCAGTAGTATCCGGGCAAAGGCGTATGGCTACACCTTC
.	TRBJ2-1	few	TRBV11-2	CASSLGSGNEQFF	TGTGCCAGCAGCTTAGGGAGCGGGAATGAGCAGTTCTTC
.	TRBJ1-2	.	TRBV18	CATSTGWEDWNGYTF	TGTGCCACCTCGACGGGGTGGGAGGATTGGAATGGCTACACCTTC
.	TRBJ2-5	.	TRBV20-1	CSASSHETQYF	TGCAGTGCTAGCTCGCACGAGACCCAGTACTTC
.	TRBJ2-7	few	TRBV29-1	CSASIGVASSYEQYF	TGCAGCGCCTCCATCGGGGTAGCAAGCTCCTACGAGCAGTACTTC
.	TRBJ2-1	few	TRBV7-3	CASSFSRDDEQFF	TGTGCCAGCAGCTTCTCCCGGGACGATGAGCAGTTCTTC
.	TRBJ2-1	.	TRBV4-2	CASSPPRHNEQFF	TGTGCCAGCAGCCCCCCAAGGCACAATGAGCAGTTCTTC
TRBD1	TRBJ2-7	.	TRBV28	CASQQGTYEQYF	TGTGCCAGCCAACAGGGGACCTACGAGCAGTACTTC